Below are 28 T cell receptor beta chains sequenced from a single sample in a study of graft-versus-host responses after intestinal transplantation. Libraries were prepared by immunoSEQ multiplex PCR; TCRdb keeps only in-frame clonotypes and omits some of them. The sample has 90,000 to 150,000 clones, 95% seen once. Antigen specificity for these receptors is unknown. The sample was unstimulated CD8+ T cells sorted from spleen or lymph node cells, taken before intestinal transplant. The receptor source for this set is a human donor who received an intestinal transplant.

V and J are TRBV19 and TRBJ2-7, with D possibly being TRBD1 (6 bases). Trimming took 1 base from V and 3 from J, leaving 10 bases between them. Germline CDR1 reads LNHDA; CDR2 reads SQIVND (reference sequence). The CDR3 extends over 14 amino acids. Written as DNA, the CDR3 is TGTGCCAGTAGTATAGTAGGACAGCTCTACGAGCAGTACTTC. Its translation is CASSIVGQLYEQYF.

The rearrangement joins TRBV9 to TRBJ2-3; maybe TRBD2 (6 bases). The CDR3 is made up of 16 amino acids. The V and J ends lost 2 bases and 1 base respectively, with 14 bases between them. The germline V gene has CDR1 SGDLS and CDR2 YYNGEE. For the CDR3, the DNA is TGTGCCAGCAGCGTTACCGGGAGAGGGCGCACAGATACGCAGTATTTT. Translation gives CASSVTGRGRTDTQYF. The variable domain in full, completed from reference TRBV9 and TRBJ2-3, reads DSGVTQTPKHLITATGQRVTLRCSPRSGDLSVYWYQQSLDQGLQFLIQYYNGEERAKGNILERFSAQQFPDLHSELNLSSLELGDSALYFCASSVTGRGRTDTQYFGPGTRLTVL.

The chain combines TRBV6-1 with TRBJ2-7; 14 bases are a match to TRBD2. Looked up from germline, CDR1 is MNHNS and CDR2 is SASEGT. The CDR3 runs to 18 residues. The junction had 4 bases not matched to a gene; V was cut back by 0 bases and J by 0 bases. CDR3 sequence (DNA): TGTGCCAGCAGTGAAGCAGGACTAGCGGGAGGCTACTCCTACGAGCAGTACTTC. It specifies CASSEAGLAGGYSYEQYF.

As to this clone: One end of the junction fails to match germline, which may point to a read error. The CDR3, as DNA: TGTGCCACCAGAAGAGGGATCTCCACGCAGTATTTT. This encodes CATRRGISTQYF. The V call is TRBV15, the J call TRBJ2-3; the D gene is possibly TRBD2 (5 bases). Germline loops: CDR1 LNHNV, CDR2 YYDKDF (reference sequence). CDR3 length equals 12 residues.

The rearrangement uses TRBV29-1 and TRBJ2-7, with 7 bases that match TRBD1. The J segment lost 0 bases and the V segment lost 5 bases, leaving 4 bases of the junction unmatched. The germline V gene has CDR1 SQVTM and CDR2 ANQGSEA. CDR3 length: 13 residues. The CDR3 region has the DNA TGCAGCGTTCTGACAGGGAGCTCCTACGAGCAGTACTTC. Its protein is CSVLTGSSYEQYF.

The J gene is TRBJ2-7, the V gene TRBV9, with unresolved D. In germline, CDR1 is SGDLS, CDR2 YYNGEE. The V end was cut by 0 bases, the J end by 4 bases, with 8 bases between. CDR3 length: 13 amino acids. The CDR3 loop reads CASSVASAYEQYF. The CDR3 DNA reads TGTGCCAGCAGCGTAGCCTCAGCTTACGAGCAGTACTTC.

The rearrangement links TRBV11-2 to TRBJ2-7; TRBD2 aligns across 7 bases. Germline-derived CDR1 and CDR2 are SGHAT and FQNNGV. This CDR3 region has 16 residues. J gave up 3 bases and V 3 bases, and 11 bases lay outside the gene matches. As DNA, the CDR3 is TGTGCCAGCAGCTTTTATACCGGGACTACCCTCTACGAGCAGTACTTC. Amino acids: CASSFYTGTTLYEQYF. Full variable domain (missing parts from reference TRBV11-2 and TRBJ2-7): EAGVAQSPRYKIIEKRQSVAFWCNPISGHATLYWYQQILGQGPKLLIQFQNNGVVDDSQLPKDRFSAERLKGVDSTLKIQPAKLEDSAVYLCASSFYTGTTLYEQYFGPGTRLTVT.

The chain carries TRBV29-1 and TRBJ1-2; possible D gene TRBD1, 5 bases. This CDR3 has 12 residues. V lost 3 bases to trimming and J lost 4 bases, with 9 bases between them. Germline CDR1 SQVTM, CDR2 ANQGSEA. The CDR3 region has the DNA TGCAGCGTTGAGGACATACCCTATGGCTACACCTTC. It codes for CSVEDIPYGYTF. Based on the CDR3 plus reference TRBV29-1 and TRBJ1-2, the full variable domain is SAVISQKPSRDICQRGTSLTIQCQVDSQVTMMFWYRQQPGQSLTLIATANQGSEATYESGFVIDKFPISRPNLTFSTLTVSNMSPEDSSIYLCSVEDIPYGYTFGSGTRLTVV.

This clone was seen only once. This chain joins TRBV9 and TRBJ2-1; D remains ambiguous. CDR3 size: 11 residues. V was clipped by 0 bases and J by 8 bases, with 3 bases between them. Germline V gene data show CDR1 as SGDLS and CDR2 as YYNGEE. CDR3 nucleotide sequence: TGTGCCAGCAGCGTAGGCGATGAGCAGTTCTTC. This translates into CASSVGDEQFF.

The chain carries TRBV9 and TRBJ2-5; 7 nucleotides agree with TRBD1. V shed 3 bases, J shed 3 bases, and the junction held 11 bases outside the gene matches. Germline V gives CDR1 SGDLS, CDR2 YYNGEE. The CDR3 is 16 amino acids. CDR3 nucleotide sequence: TGTGCCAGCAGCGCCGGACACAGGGGATACGAAGAGACCCAGTACTTC. It is translated as CASSAGHRGYEETQYF.

The chain uses TRBV7-3 and TRBJ2-1; 11 bases align to TRBD2. The CDR3 runs to 15 residues. Per the germline V gene, CDR1 is SGHTA and CDR2 is FQGTGA. Trimming at V came to 5 bases and at J to 6 bases, leaving 6 bases not matched to a gene. The DNA of the CDR3 is TGTGCCAGCAGCCTCGTAGCGGGAGGGGGCAATGAGCAGTTCTTC. It is translated as CASSLVAGGGNEQFF.

The V call is TRBV28, the J call TRBJ1-4, with 7 bases fitting TRBD1. CDR1 and CDR2 (germline): MDHEN, SYDVKM. The CDR3 is 14 residues long. V dropped 4 bases and J dropped 4; count of bases not matched to a gene: 3. The CDR3 DNA reads TGTGCCAGCAGTTCCTACAGGGGTAATGAAAAACTGTTTTTT. The encoded protein is CASSSYRGNEKLFF.

The genes are TRBV29-1 and TRBJ2-7, with TRBD2 matching 8 bases. The germline V gene has CDR1 SQVTM and CDR2 ANQGSEA. The CDR3 length is 13 residues. With 5 bases clipped from V and 5 bases from J, the junction kept 8 bases outside the gene matches. Here the CDR3 DNA reads TGCAGCGTTCCGGGACTAGGTCTCGACGAGCAGTACTTC. Residues: CSVPGLGLDEQYF.

The rearrangement joins TRBV6-6 to TRBJ2-2; D is ambiguous. The V end lost 5 bases, the J end lost 7 bases, and 20 bases lay between the germline ends. The CDR3 covers 16 residues. CDR1 is MNHNY, CDR2 SVGAGI, per germline (reference sequence). CDR3 nucleotide sequence: TGTGCCAGCAGTAAAATCTACCCCTTTACAAACGGGGAGCTGTTTTTT. It is translated as CASSKIYPFTNGELFF.

As DNA, the CDR3 is TGTGCCAGTAGTATGCTCGATGGTGACCAGCCCCAGCATTTT. This encodes CASSMLDGDQPQHF. This rearrangement joins TRBV19 to TRBJ1-5; D gene ambiguous. Germline lookup yields CDR1 LNHDA and CDR2 SQIVND (reference sequence). The CDR3 runs 14 residues. The V gene lost 3 bases and the J gene lost 7 bases, with 13 bases spanning the gap.

The rearrangement uses TRBV5-6 and TRBJ2-7; tentative D call: TRBD2 (6 bases). The CDR3 covers 13 residues. CDR1 and CDR2 from the germline V gene are SGHDT and YYEEEE. With 6 bases removed from V and 2 bases from J, the gap between germline ends came to 12 bases. The CDR3 spells CASNPGVTYEQYF. CDR3 nucleotide sequence: TGTGCCAGCAACCCGGGAGTAACCTACGAGCAGTACTTC.

Of note for this clone: Other DNA sequences in the sample encode the same CDR3. J is TRBJ2-7 and V is TRBV27; D is possibly TRBD2 (6 bases). This CDR3 spans 14 amino acids. The V gene's germline CDR1 is MNHEY and CDR2 SMNVEV (reference sequence). Trimming shortened V by 2 bases and J by 1 base, and 9 bases separated the two germline ends. The CDR3 is CASSLGTGSYEQYF. In DNA form, the CDR3 reads TGTGCCAGCAGTTTAGGGACTGGATCCTACGAGCAGTACTTC.

V is TRBV7-8 and J is TRBJ1-5, with no clear D. The CDR3 is 14 amino acids. V lost 5 bases to trimming and J lost 0 bases, with 8 bases between them. CDR1 is SGHVS, CDR2 FQNEAQ, per germline. CDR3 nucleotide sequence: TGTGCCAGCAGCGGCTCGTATAGCAATCAGCCCCAGCATTTT. Residues: CASSGSYSNQPQHF.

This chain links TRBV4-1 with TRBJ1-5, with a possible D match to TRBD1 (6 bases). V lost 4 bases, J lost 1 base, and 14 bases lay in between. The CDR3 contains 16 residues. CDR1 and CDR2 from the germline V gene are MGHRA and YSYEKL. CDR3 in amino acids: CASSPVKGGSNQPQHF. In DNA form, the CDR3 reads TGCGCCAGCAGCCCCGTCAAGGGGGGGAGCAATCAGCCCCAGCATTTT.

In its sample, this clone was seen once. The V and J genes are TRBV30 and TRBJ2-7; a possible D gene is TRBD1 (5 bases). CDR1 is GTSNPN, CDR2 SVGIG, per germline (reference sequence). The CDR3 runs 14 residues. V was shortened by 0 bases and J by 1 base, with 10 bases between the two germline ends. This CDR3 is CAWSVGQGSYEQYF. For the CDR3, the DNA is TGTGCCTGGAGTGTAGGGCAGGGATCCTACGAGCAGTACTTC.

The CDR3 coding sequence is TGTGCCAGCAGCTTACGACAGGGCACCTACAATGAGCAGTTCTTC. It codes for CASSLRQGTYNEQFF. The chain couples TRBV7-8 to TRBJ2-1; TRBD1 aligns across 7 bases. V lost 2 bases and J lost 2; bases outside the gene matches: 3. The germline gives CDR1 SGHVS, CDR2 FQNEAQ. CDR3 length: 15 amino acids. The complete variable domain, with remaining parts taken from reference TRBV7-8 and TRBJ2-1, reads GAGVSQSPRYKVAKRGQDVALRCDPISGHVSLFWYQQALGQGPEFLTYFQNEAQLDKSGLPSDRFFAERPEGSVSTLKIQRTQQEDSAVYLCASSLRQGTYNEQFFGPGTRLTVL.

The chain has TRBV7-6 and TRBJ2-7, with unresolved D. The V end lost 0 bases, the J end lost 1 base, and 4 bases lay between the germline ends. This CDR3 spans 13 amino acids. The germline gives CDR1 SGHVS, CDR2 FNYEAQ. In DNA form, the CDR3 reads TGTGCCAGCAGCTTAGCTGATTCCTACGAGCAGTACTTC. Its protein product is CASSLADSYEQYF.

This chain uses TRBV25-1 with TRBJ2-3; 9 bases are shared with TRBD1. CDR3 length: 14 amino acids. Germline trimming cut 6 bases from V and 6 bases from J; bases unmatched to any gene: 7. Germline values: CDR1 MGHDK, CDR2 SYGVNS. The CDR3 sequence: CASSRTGVEDTQYF. CDR3 coding DNA: TGTGCCAGCAGCCGGACAGGGGTGGAGGATACGCAGTATTTT.

This sequence joins TRBV6-1 and TRBJ2-7; possibly TRBD2 for D (5 bases). The CDR3 spans 14 residues. The germline CDR1 and CDR2 sequences are MNHNS and SASEGT. V lost 4 bases to trimming and J lost 0 bases, with 10 bases between them. The CDR3, as DNA: TGTGCCAGCAGTGGGGAGCTTTACTCCTACGAGCAGTACTTC. The encoded protein is CASSGELYSYEQYF.

The chain joins TRBV28 to TRBJ2-7; 7 bases map to TRBD1. The CDR3 has 15 residues. V was clipped by 6 bases and J by 4 bases; unmatched bases: 12. Germline V gene data show CDR1 as MDHEN and CDR2 as SYDVKM. The CDR3 here is CASSLPGQRPYEQYF. The CDR3 DNA sequence: TGTGCCAGCAGCCTCCCGGGACAGAGACCATACGAGCAGTACTTC.

The chain's CDR3 is CASGSGRYDTDTQYF. The CDR3 nucleotides read TGTGCCAGCGGGAGCGGGAGGTATGACACAGATACGCAGTATTTT. The chain combines TRBV27 with TRBJ2-3, with TRBD2 identical over 9 bases. This CDR3 region has 15 residues. The V and J ends lost 8 bases and 2 bases, in that order; junction bases with no gene match: 8. Germline CDR1 is MNHEY and CDR2 is SMNVEV (reference sequence).

In nucleotides, the CDR3 is TGTGCCAGCAGTTTATCCTTAGGTCAAGAGACCCAGTACTTC. It specifies CASSLSLGQETQYF. This sequence joins TRBV27 and TRBJ2-5; the D is unclear. The V end lost 0 bases, the J end lost 2 bases, and 7 bases lay between the germline ends. CDR1 is MNHEY and CDR2 is SMNVEV in the germline V gene (reference sequence). This CDR3 has 14 residues.

This sequence joins TRBV19 and TRBJ2-7; 7 nucleotides agree with TRBD1. The V gene end was trimmed by 0 bases and the J gene end by 4 bases; junction bases not matched to a gene: 12. The CDR3 sequence is 17 residues long. Germline V gene data show CDR1 as LNHDA and CDR2 as SQIVND (reference sequence). This CDR3 reads CASSIDGAGTAFYEQYF. As DNA, the CDR3 is TGTGCCAGTAGTATAGATGGAGCCGGGACAGCTTTTTACGAGCAGTACTTC.